Here is one T cell receptor beta chain with its context. The entry originates in a study of blood T cells in healthy people across ages. It was with a sample-barcoded 5' primer and a J-beta primer mix that a second PCR of roughly 7 to 12 cycles was run. MiXCR, run by TCRdb on the 5' RACE reads, gives a single entry per CDR3 protein. The top ten clones hold approximately 24% of a sample with roughly 730,000 distinct CDR3 sequences, just over 55% of them seen once. This clonotype was obtained from a man in his forties in good health. Sequencing used blood.

The CDR3 is CASSFRSGTTDTQYF. The DNA of the CDR3 is TGTGCCAGCAGTTTCAGAAGCGGGACCACAGATACGCAGTATTTT. This chain joins TRBV28 and TRBJ2-3; 7 positions agree with TRBD2. The CDR3 loop spans 15 amino acids. Trimming at V came to 3 bases and at J to 2 bases, leaving 5 bases not matched to a gene. Germline CDR1 and CDR2: MDHEN and SYDVKM.